This T cell receptor (beta chain) was obtained from a study of shared clonotypes between healthy human individuals. A word on this clone: Its antigen is unknown.

Findings of the study overall: On the whole, naive subsets had larger estimated richness than memory subsets had.

Data came from immunoSEQ multiplex PCR; TCRdb stores just in-frame clones and leaves some out. This table holds approximately 1.9 million clones, 93% found once. CD45RO-negative cells were positively selected for CCR7, leaving out terminally differentiated effector memory CD45RA+ cells. Per the germline V gene, CDR1 is SGHDN and CDR2 is FVKESK. The CDR3 sequence is 15 residues long. Trimming took off 4 bases at V and 2 bases at J, with 13 bases between the two ends. The chain recombines TRBV14 with TRBJ2-3; D assignment may be TRBD1 or TRBD2 (5 bases each). The receptor was isolated from a man aged 18-30 years in good health. Some clones in this sample may be carry-over from other donors' samples. The sample comprised naive CD8+ T cells from PBMCs. The CDR3 nucleotides are TGTGCCAGCAGCCCGGCCCGGGACGACACAGATACGCAGTATTTT. Protein product: CASSPARDDTDTQYF.